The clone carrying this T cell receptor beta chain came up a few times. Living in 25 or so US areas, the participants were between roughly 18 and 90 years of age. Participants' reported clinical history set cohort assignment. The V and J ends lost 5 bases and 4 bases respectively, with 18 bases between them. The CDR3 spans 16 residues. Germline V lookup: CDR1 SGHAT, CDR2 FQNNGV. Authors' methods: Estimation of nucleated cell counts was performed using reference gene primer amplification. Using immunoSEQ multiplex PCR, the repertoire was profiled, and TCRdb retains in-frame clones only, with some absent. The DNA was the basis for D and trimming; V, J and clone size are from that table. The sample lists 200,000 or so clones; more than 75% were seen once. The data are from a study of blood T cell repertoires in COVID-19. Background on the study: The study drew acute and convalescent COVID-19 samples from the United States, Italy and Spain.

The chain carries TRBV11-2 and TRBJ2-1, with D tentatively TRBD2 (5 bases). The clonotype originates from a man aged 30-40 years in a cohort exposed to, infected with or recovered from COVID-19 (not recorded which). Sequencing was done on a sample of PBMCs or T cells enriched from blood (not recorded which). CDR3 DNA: TGTGCCAGCAGCACCTTGAGAGGGCGTAAATACAATGAGCAGTTCTTC. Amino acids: CASSTLRGRKYNEQFF.